One sample yielded the 14 T cell receptor beta chains listed below, sequenced in a study of regulatory T cells in long-lasting Graves disease. This sample's time point: newly diagnosed GD, antithyroid drugs for less than 3 months. The authors made the TCR library using RNA they extracted from PBMCs. TCR beta libraries were built with iRepertoire HTBI primers and Arm-PCR of CDR3 regions. Via MiXCR, TCRdb re-called the multiplex PCR reads, giving one row per CDR3 protein. The sample records approximately 540,000 distinct CDR3 sequences, around 11% being singletons. This same sample was also taken into another study, of T cells in Graves' hyperthyroidism and ophthalmopathy.

Sequenced here: peripheral blood mononuclear cells (PBMCs), sampled at new diagnosis, from a patient treated with antithyroid drugs. The receptor source for this set is a woman in her twenties or thirties with Graves disease.

This clonotype was counted ten times or more. The V call is TRBV19, the J call TRBJ1-4, with no clear D. The CDR3 spans 14 residues. The V gene's germline CDR1 is LNHDA and CDR2 SQIVND (reference sequence). The germline V and J ends were trimmed by 8 bases and 4 bases, with 14 bases remaining between them. CDR3 in DNA: TGTGCCAGTGCTACCGGGTCTCTTAATGAAAAACTGTTTTTT. Protein: CASATGSLNEKLFF.

This clonotype has a handful of counts. CDR3 DNA sequence: TGTGCCAGCACTTCTAACCTCGCAGGGGGCGGTTCCTACAATGAGCAGTTCTTC. Translating it yields CASTSNLAGGGSYNEQFF. The chain has TRBV6-2 or TRBV6-3 and TRBJ2-1, with 8 positions matching TRBD1. The length of the CDR3 is 18 residues. The V and J ends lost 7 bases and 1 base, in that order; junction bases with no gene match: 15. Germline V gene data show CDR1 as MNHEY and CDR2 as SVGEGT.

This clonotype was seen many times. The genes are TRBV7-9 and TRBJ2-6; 8 bases are shared with TRBD1. Per the germline V gene, CDR1 is SEHNR and CDR2 is FQNEAQ (reference sequence). The CDR3 is 16 residues long. With V trimmed by 11 bases and J by 0 bases, 9 bases remained unmatched. The CDR3 nucleotides read TGTGCCGCACCGGGACAGGTCATCTCTGGGGCCAACGTCCTGACTTTC. Residues: CAAPGQVISGANVLTF.

This clonotype was seen many times. The chain couples TRBV6-2 or TRBV6-3 to TRBJ2-1, with 12 bases identical to TRBD2. This CDR3 comprises 14 residues. V gave up 2 bases and J gave up 9 bases; unmatched junction bases: 2. The germline V gene encodes CDR1 MNHEY and CDR2 SVGEGT. The CDR3, as DNA: TGTGCCAGCAGTTACCTAGCGGGAGGGTCTGAGCAGTTCTTC. Encoded protein: CASSYLAGGSEQFF.

Many counts were recorded for this clonotype. This chain connects TRBV2 to TRBJ2-1; no firm D call. Trimming took 8 bases from V and 9 from J, leaving 11 bases between them. Germline V lookup: CDR1 SNHLY, CDR2 FYNNEI. The CDR3 contains 11 residues. The CDR3 is CASGQLGEQFF. CDR3 coding DNA: TGTGCCAGCGGGCAGCTAGGTGAGCAGTTCTTC.

In its sample, this clonotype was seen many times. The chain couples TRBV28 to TRBJ2-3; 10 nucleotides align to TRBD2. Germline V CDR1 and CDR2: MDHEN, SYDVKM. This CDR3 has 17 amino acids. The V segment lost 5 bases and the J segment 5 bases; nucleotides outside the gene matches: 13. The CDR3: CASSASSGRTFGDTQYF. CDR3 DNA sequence: TGTGCCAGCAGTGCGTCTAGCGGGAGAACCTTTGGAGATACGCAGTATTTT.

This clonotype occurred many times. The V and J genes are TRBV6-2 or TRBV6-3 and TRBJ2-2, with D perhaps given as TRBD1 or TRBD2 (6 bases each). V lost 2 bases to trimming and J lost 0 bases, with 10 bases between them. Per the germline V gene, CDR1 is MNHEY and CDR2 is SVGEGT. This CDR3 is 16 amino acids long. In DNA, the CDR3 is TGTGCCAGCAGTTACGAGGGGGGCGCGAACACCGGGGAGCTGTTTTTT. Its protein is CASSYEGGANTGELFF.

At least ten counts were recorded for this clonotype. The chain recombines TRBV11-2 with TRBJ2-7; D tentatively reads TRBD1 or TRBD2 (6 bases each). The CDR3 totals 14 residues. Trimming took off 5 bases at V and 2 bases at J, with 13 bases between the two ends. CDR1 is SGHAT, CDR2 FQNNGV, per germline. Here the CDR3 reads CASSIYGGPYEQYF. DNA of the CDR3: TGTGCCAGCAGCATATACGGGGGCCCCTACGAGCAGTACTTC. The whole variable domain, filled in from reference TRBV11-2 and TRBJ2-7, reads EAGVAQSPRYKIIEKRQSVAFWCNPISGHATLYWYQQILGQGPKLLIQFQNNGVVDDSQLPKDRFSAERLKGVDSTLKIQPAKLEDSAVYLCASSIYGGPYEQYFGPGTRLTVT.

This clonotype showed up just a few times. V usage is TRBV19 and J usage is TRBJ2-2; maybe TRBD2 (5 bases). Germline CDR1 reads LNHDA; CDR2 reads SQIVND (reference sequence). The CDR3 loop spans 11 amino acids. DNA of the CDR3: TGTGGTGTGAGGGTCACCGGGGAGCTGTTTTTT. As protein: CGVRVTGELFF.

This clonotype was observed at least ten times. The CDR3 region is CASREVLAAEAFF. The DNA for the CDR3 is TGCGCCAGCCGGGAGGTTTTGGCAGCCGAAGCTTTCTTT. The chain has TRBV10-2 and TRBJ1-1, with unresolved D. This CDR3 comprises 13 residues. Germline V CDR1 and CDR2: WSHSY, SAAADI. V dropped 8 bases and J dropped 8 bases, with 18 bases sitting between them.

This chain joins TRBV6-1 and TRBJ1-1, with a tentative D call TRBD1 (6 bases). Trimming took off 6 bases at V and 2 bases at J, with 13 bases between the two ends. Looked up from germline, CDR1 is MNHNS and CDR2 is SASEGT. This CDR3 comprises 14 residues. The CDR3 here is CASRQGAGNTEAFF. The CDR3 nucleotides are TGTGCCAGCAGACAGGGTGCAGGAAACACTGAAGCTTTCTTT.

This clonotype turned up a few times. This chain uses TRBV14 with TRBJ2-1; possibly TRBD2 for D (6 bases). This CDR3 comprises 16 residues. The ends were cut back, 2 bases at V and 6 bases at J, with 17 bases in the middle. Germline V CDR1 and CDR2: SGHDN, FVKESK. The CDR3 sequence is CASSQRLGLIPNEQFF. The CDR3 DNA sequence: TGTGCCAGCAGCCAAAGACTAGGTTTGATCCCCAATGAGCAGTTCTTC.

This clonotype was counted many times. This rearrangement joins TRBV2 to TRBJ1-5; 9 nucleotides align to TRBD1. The CDR3 contains 15 residues. Per the germline V gene, CDR1 is SNHLY and CDR2 is FYNNEI. V was pared by 4 bases and J by 3 bases, with 4 bases of the junction left unmatched. The CDR3 reads CASSGDRASNQPQHF. CDR3 sequence (DNA): TGTGCCAGCAGTGGGGACAGGGCCTCCAATCAGCCCCAGCATTTT.

This clonotype was detected ten times or more. The rearrangement joins TRBV18 to TRBJ1-1; tentative D call: TRBD1 (6 bases). CDR1 is KGHSH and CDR2 is LQKENI in the germline V gene. V was shortened by 7 bases and J by 1 base, with 13 bases between the two germline ends. The CDR3 loop spans 14 amino acids. CDR3 sequence (DNA): TGTGCCAGCTTCCGGGACAACCCGAACACTGAAGCTTTCTTT. Its translation is CASFRDNPNTEAFF. Full variable domain (missing parts from reference TRBV18 and TRBJ1-1): NAGVMQNPRHLVRRRGQEARLRCSPMKGHSHVYWYRQLPEEGLKFMVYLQKENIIDESGMPKERFSAEFPKEGPSILRIQQVVRGDSAAYFCASFRDNPNTEAFFGQGTRLTVV.